This TCR beta chain comes out of a study of T cell responses to AZD1222 COVID-19 vaccine. Libraries were prepared by immunoSEQ multiplex PCR; TCRdb keeps only in-frame clonotypes and omits some of them. There are approximately 110,000 clones in the sample; under 90% occur only once, and 4.4% lies in the top ten. CDR1 and CDR2 from the germline V gene are MNHEY and SVGAGI. This CDR3 contains 16 residues. Trimming pared 2 bases from V and 3 bases from J, leaving 17 bases between. Study outcomes and limitations: Sampling that yielded the repertoires occurred only after the peak T cell response. Targeting of unmutated variant regions was reportedly seen in nearly half of spike-specific TCRs.

On this clone itself: Its antigen is not known.

Sequencing was performed on peripheral blood, taken on day 0 of AZD1222 vaccination. V and J are TRBV6-5 and TRBJ2-7; a possible D gene is TRBD2 (5 bases). The sequence was collected from an adult in good health. CDR3 protein: CASSYGIGNAGYEQYF. The CDR3 coding sequence is TGTGCCAGCAGTTACGGTATCGGGAATGCTGGCTACGAGCAGTACTTC.